The entry below gives a single T cell receptor (beta chain) sequence along with its context. As yet, its antigen is unknown. The CDR3 is 13 amino acids. CDR1 KGHSH and CDR2 LQKENI come from the germline V gene. Losses at the gene ends were 3 bases for V and 4 bases for J; bases not matched to a gene: 1. Produced via immunoSEQ multiplex PCR; TCRdb's table is partial and in-frame only. The sample yields about 40,000 clones, roughly nine tenths seen once. The sample is drawn from a study of OX40 agonist ivuxolimab in advanced cancers. Study information: Patients in dose escalation had liver, melanoma, kidney or head and neck cancers. General study points: Low normalized T-cell clonal expansion also characterized some of the nonresponders.

The V and J genes are TRBV18 and TRBJ1-1; 8 nucleotides agree with TRBD1. The sample was CD4+ or CD8+ T cells sorted from blood, taken in a trial of the OX40 agonist ivuxolimab. This sequence originates from an adult with an advanced solid tumor such as melanoma, head and neck, liver or kidney cancer. CDR3 region: CASSPDRGTEAFF. CDR3 in DNA: TGTGCCAGCTCACCTGACAGGGGCACTGAAGCTTTCTTT. The variable domain in full, with the rest retrieved from reference TRBV18 and TRBJ1-1, is NAGVMQNPRHLVRRRGQEARLRCSPMKGHSHVYWYRQLPEEGLKFMVYLQKENIIDESGMPKERFSAEFPKEGPSILRIQQVVRGDSAAYFCASSPDRGTEAFFGQGTRLTVV.